The T cell receptor (beta chain) under discussion was sequenced for a study of human T cells and chemical hapten exposure (dated by TCRdb to the early 2020s). In the study overall: For sensitization, 2% DPC in acetone was applied to a 2 cm by 2 cm area of upper inner arm skin. Patients additionally received weekly therapeutic DPC doses to the scalp throughout the approximately 24-week study period. Alopecia areata with under or over 50% scalp involvement, alopecia totalis and alopecia universalis were represented in the patient cohort, which was mostly female. Libraries were combined into a pool for sequencing, and differences in TCR yield between samples came mainly from small differences in library volumes within the pool. Patch tests used Finn chambers with 0.01% DPC on the upper back, scored after 6 days by International Contact Dermatitis Research Group standards. Blood for TCR sequencing was provided by twenty-nine alopecia patients at one to four time points (pre-sensitization, 2, 6 and 24 weeks). Patient blood was sampled pre-sensitization (week 0) and at 2, 6 and about 24 weeks after DPC sensitization. This study followed changes in the peripheral blood TCR repertoire in vivo during primary and secondary sensitization of alopecia patients to the hapten diphenylcyclopropenone (DPC).

The research as a whole found: After repeated subsampling, changes were observed in the strength of the expansion versus patch-test correlation and in the threshold at which the correlation became significant. Patch test score correlated positively with the number of PT1 expanded TCRs, reaching significance at thresholds 8, 16 and 32 but not at 4. No change with DPC sensitization was found in the number of TCRs above 1 in 1000 frequency, and no evidence of global repertoire structure alterations was found. Compared with pre-sensitization or healthy control sets, expanded TCRs formed significantly more large CDR3 similarity clusters, which is consistent with antigen-driven responses. Alopecia, a presumed autoimmune disease, was present in all patients, so the immune response of the patients might differ from that of healthy individuals.

The receptor library was made with RACE. The instrument was a NextSeq 500. During library preparation, unique molecular identifiers were attached to individual cDNA molecules so that TCRs could be counted in a quantitative, reproducible way. From each blood RNA sample, both TCR alpha and TCR beta chains were sequenced. For the original study's pipeline: Samples had a median of about 90,000 TCRs, with a range from about 23,224 to 750,000. V, J and CDR3 annotation of the TCR reads was performed with the Decombinator software suite. For the PS versus PT1 abundance plots, all samples were subsampled to the same number of TCRs (28,000). Expanded TCRs were defined as absent before sensitization and observed at least eight times at the 2-week time point. TCRdb cleaned the public reads at Q25 with fastp, built clones with MiXCR and kept in-frame beta chains. Here each entry gathers all rows of one CDR3 protein and keeps the most common genes and DNA. It is TCRdb's table, rather than the study itself, that gives the V and J calls and clone size. This sample is represented by 140,000 or so distinct CDR3 sequences; 10% to 15% of them were singletons. Of the sample, more than 1.1% falls within the top ten clones.

The sample's time point, from its label and the paper: patch test 2, 6 weeks after DPC sensitization. The treatment or condition label corresponds to: therapeutic diphenylcyclopropenone sensitization with weekly scalp DPC. At every patch-test visit, the blood draw took place before the patch test was put on. To be eligible, patients had to be aged 18 to 70, diagnosed with alopecia and judged suitable for DPC therapy, while pregnant patients were excluded. Total RNA was extracted from unfractionated whole blood collected in Tempus Blood RNA tubes. CDR3 length: 15 amino acids, cysteine to phenylalanine. The read is trimmed to its CDR3 DNA, 45 bases read in frame from base 1. CDR1 and CDR2, per the germline V gene, are MDHEN and SYDVKM. Regarding this clonotype: This receptor's antigen is unknown. Possible read error: a much larger clone is one base away.

The receptor was isolated from a woman in her forties or fifties with alopecia areata. Some clones in this sample may be carry-over from other donors' samples. This material consisted of whole blood, taken in connection with sensitization to the hapten diphenylcyclopropenone (DPC). The rearrangement combines TRBV28 with TRBJ2-2, with the D call tentatively TRBD1 or TRBD2, each fitting 5 bases. The DNA sequence is as follows: TGTGCCAGCAGTCCCCGGGACCTGACCACCGCGGAGCTGTTTTTT. Translation gives CASSPRDLTTAELFF.